This T cell receptor (beta chain) appears in the sequencing data of a study of T cell responses to AZD1222 COVID-19 vaccine. The method was immunoSEQ multiplex PCR; TCRdb's version includes in-frame clones alone and lacks a portion of them. The table records roughly 180,000 clones, approximately 91% of them present only once. Study-level points and caveats: Only after the peak T cell response were repertoires sampled. Baseline seropositivity characterized only a handful of AZD1222 recipients. The donor group comprised mostly white British people and more females; the analysis possibly underestimated clonal diversity.

In the case of this clone: Its antigen remains unidentified.

Trimming took 0 bases from V and 1 from J, leaving 15 bases between them. This CDR3 has 17 residues. Germline V CDR1 and CDR2: LGHDT, YNNKEL (reference sequence). Second-dose recipients at about 4 or about 12 weeks were treated as one pooled group. This sequence joins TRBV3-1 (or the pseudogene TRBV3-2) and TRBJ1-1; a possible D gene is TRBD1 (5 bases). This sequence was found in an adult who received the AZD1222 COVID-19 vaccine. This sample comprised peripheral blood, obtained 28 days after the second AZD1222 dose. The CDR3, as DNA: TGTGCCAGCAGCCAAGATTTCAGGGACGCATGGAACACTGAAGCTTTCTTT. It specifies CASSQDFRDAWNTEAFF.